This T cell receptor (beta chain) emerged from a study of beta chain features in type 1 diabetes. In the study overall: Patients were similar to healthy donors in age and gender (as well as in cell yields).

This clone has a handful of counts. Its antigen is unidentified. Trimming took off 1 base at V and 1 base at J, with 10 bases between the two ends. CDR1 is SQVTM and CDR2 is ANQGSEA in the germline V gene. This CDR3 is 14 amino acids long. Of the isolated RNA, all was reverse transcribed, and so the sequenced material was expressed TCRB transcripts. Libraries were prepared by immunoSEQ multiplex PCR; TCRdb keeps only in-frame clonotypes and omits some of them. This sample yields around 190,000 clones, of which approximately 13% are seen a single time; 0.62% belongs to the top ten. The study, taken as a whole, reports: More deletions and fewer insertions at VDJ junctions were found in patients with type 1 diabetes. For patients and controls alike, PCR might favor shorter templates to the same degree.

The sequence derives from a woman aged 18-35 years in good health. The specimen sequenced was central memory CD4+ T cells from blood. This chain links TRBV29-1 with TRBJ1-1; D may be TRBD1 (5 bases). The CDR3 coding sequence is TGCAGCGTTGAAGTGGGAACAGGGAACACTGAAGCTTTCTTT. Protein: CSVEVGTGNTEAFF.